Shown below are 32 T cell receptor beta chains from a single sample sequenced in a study of cytomegalovirus exposure and HLA in healthy donors. The PCR employed 60 Vbeta primers together with 13 Jbeta primers. Profiling relied on immunoSEQ multiplex PCR, and the TCRdb table lists in-frame clones only, not all of them. The sample has about 110,000 clones, 65% to 80% seen once. Sequencing was carried out using PBMCs. These receptors were taken from a man aged 25-45 years in good health and CMV-seropositive.

The gene calls are TRBV4-1 and TRBJ2-1, with 7 positions matching TRBD2. V dropped 3 bases and J dropped 7; count of bases not matched to a gene: 15. This CDR3 is 17 amino acids long. The germline V gene has CDR1 MGHRA and CDR2 YSYEKL. The CDR3 nucleotides read TGCGCCAGCAGCCAGGTTCCAGATAGCGGGCCAGTAAATGAGCAGTTCTTC. It yields the protein CASSQVPDSGPVNEQFF.

About this clone: Within the sample, other DNA sequences also encode this same CDR3. The chain carries TRBV4-3 and TRBJ1-3; maybe TRBD1 (6 bases). Germline CDR1 is LGHNA and CDR2 is YSLEER. The CDR3 contains 15 residues. With 0 bases removed from V and 2 bases from J, the gap between germline ends came to 8 bases. The CDR3 region has the DNA TGCGCCAGCAGCCAAGACAGGGGCGCTGGAAACACCATATATTTT. It encodes CASSQDRGAGNTIYF.

This chain links TRBV13 with TRBJ1-1; D is unclear. CDR3 length equals 15 residues. The germline gives CDR1 PRHDT, CDR2 FYEKMQ (reference sequence). Trimming removed 5 bases from V and 1 base from J, with 14 bases in between. CDR3 region: CASSTRGSGNTEAFF. As DNA, the CDR3 is TGTGCCAGCAGCACTCGCGGGTCGGGGAACACTGAAGCTTTCTTT.

This chain joins TRBV6-1 and TRBJ2-7; the D is unclear. The CDR3 covers 14 residues. With 1 base removed from V and 4 bases from J, the gap between germline ends came to 11 bases. The germline gives CDR1 MNHNS, CDR2 SASEGT. CDR3 coding DNA: TGTGCCAGCAGTGAAGGTGGGCCGGAATACGAGCAGTACTTC. It codes for CASSEGGPEYEQYF.

This chain uses TRBV7-9 with TRBJ2-5; 10 bases line up with TRBD1. Trimming at V came to 4 bases and at J to 5 bases, leaving 1 base not matched to a gene. This CDR3 region has 13 residues. Germline CDR1 is SEHNR and CDR2 is FQNEAQ (reference sequence). CDR3 loop: CASSWGQGETQYF. In DNA, the CDR3 is TGTGCCAGCAGCTGGGGACAGGGGGAGACCCAGTACTTC.

The chain links TRBV2 to TRBJ2-7; weak D call: TRBD1 (6 bases). This CDR3 spans 13 amino acids. Germline V gene data show CDR1 as SNHLY and CDR2 as FYNNEI. Trimming removed 11 bases at V and 3 bases at J, with 17 bases between. The CDR3 reads CAPGVRQDYEQYF. In nucleotides, the CDR3 is TGTGCCCCCGGTGTCCGACAGGACTACGAGCAGTACTTC.

V and J are TRBV5-8 and TRBJ2-3; D gene ambiguous. The CDR3 is 18 residues long. Germline CDR1 SGHTS, CDR2 YDEGEE. V was shortened by 7 bases and J by 7 bases, with 31 bases between the two germline ends. CDR3 sequence (DNA): TGTGCCAGCTACTCATCCCCTACAGACATCTACCACCGGAATACGCAGTATTTT. Translation gives CASYSSPTDIYHRNTQYF.

This chain joins TRBV27 and TRBJ1-2, with 8 positions matching TRBD1. V trimming: 7 bases; J trimming: 0 bases; junction bases outside the gene matches: 4. The CDR3 is 14 residues long. CDR1 is MNHEY and CDR2 is SMNVEV in the germline V gene (reference sequence). The CDR3 nucleotides are TGTGCCAGCAAGGAACAGGGGGCTAACTATGGCTACACCTTC. Its protein is CASKEQGANYGYTF.

This clone was recorded only once. V usage is TRBV7-2 and J usage is TRBJ2-7; TRBD2 might be the D (5 bases). CDR1 is SGHTA, CDR2 FQGNSA, per germline. The germline V and J ends were trimmed by 1 base and 3 bases, with 10 bases remaining between them. The CDR3 is 14 amino acids. CDR3 in DNA: TGTGCCAGCAGCTTAGGGGAGTCCAACTACGAGCAGTACTTC. This codes for CASSLGESNYEQYF.

The rearrangement links TRBV7-2 to TRBJ2-7, with 7 bases fitting TRBD1. The CDR3 spans 13 residues. Germline-derived CDR1 and CDR2 are SGHTA and FQGNSA. With 8 bases clipped from V and 4 bases from J, the junction kept 8 bases outside the gene matches. The CDR3 region is CASSRDRNYEQYF. CDR3 coding DNA: TGTGCCAGCTCCCGGGACAGAAATTACGAGCAGTACTTC.

J is TRBJ1-1 and V is TRBV5-5, with D tentatively TRBD1 (6 bases). Trimming stripped 7 bases from V and 6 bases from J, with 16 bases between. CDR1 SGHKS and CDR2 YYEKEE come from the germline V gene (reference sequence). CDR3 length: 13 amino acids. The CDR3: CASGGPKAAEAFF. The CDR3 region has the DNA TGTGCCAGCGGGGGCCCAAAAGCGGCTGAAGCTTTCTTT.

CDR3 sequence: CASVEGSSGGDSYEQYF. The CDR3, as DNA: TGTGCCAGCGTGGAGGGGTCTAGCGGGGGGGATTCCTACGAGCAGTACTTC. J is TRBJ2-7 and V is TRBV2; 12 bases line up with TRBD2. This CDR3 contains 17 residues. Germline CDR1 SNHLY, CDR2 FYNNEI. The V gene end was trimmed by 8 bases and the J gene end by 1 base; junction bases not matched to a gene: 12.

The V gene is TRBV7-3, the J gene TRBJ2-2; 11 bases agree with TRBD1. This CDR3 contains 17 residues. The junction had 9 bases not matched to a gene; V was cut back by 5 bases and J by 4 bases. Germline loops: CDR1 SGHTA, CDR2 FQGTGA. The CDR3: CASSATRDRGATGELFF. The CDR3, as DNA: TGTGCCAGCAGCGCAACCCGGGACAGGGGGGCCACCGGGGAGCTGTTTTTT.

The genes are TRBV18 and TRBJ2-7; D is perhaps TRBD1 (6 bases). Germline CDR1 reads KGHSH; CDR2 reads LQKENI. Trimming left V 4 bases short and J 1 base short, with 8 bases between. The CDR3 spans 13 residues. The CDR3 loop is CASSLGQSYEQYF. CDR3 bases: TGTGCCAGCTCACTCGGACAGTCCTACGAGCAGTACTTC. The variable domain in full, with the rest retrieved from reference TRBV18 and TRBJ2-7, is NAGVMQNPRHLVRRRGQEARLRCSPMKGHSHVYWYRQLPEEGLKFMVYLQKENIIDESGMPKERFSAEFPKEGPSILRIQQVVRGDSAAYFCASSLGQSYEQYFGPGTRLTVT.

The genes are TRBV7-8 and TRBJ2-2; 11 nucleotides align to TRBD2. The CDR3 spans 17 residues. Per the germline V gene, CDR1 is SGHVS and CDR2 is FQNEAQ. J was trimmed by 7 bases and V by 5 bases; bases with no gene match: 12. DNA of the CDR3: TGTGCCAGCAGCATCCTAGCGGGGGGTCTCGGAGTCGGGGAGCTGTTTTTT. Encoded protein: CASSILAGGLGVGELFF.

The chain has TRBV7-9 and TRBJ2-7; the D gene is possibly TRBD2 (6 bases). Trimming left V 6 bases short and J 2 bases short, with 11 bases between. This CDR3 has 13 residues. The V gene's germline CDR1 is SEHNR and CDR2 FQNEAQ (reference sequence). The CDR3 reads CASRDGLTYEQYF. CDR3 DNA: TGTGCCAGCAGAGACGGACTAACCTACGAGCAGTACTTC. Complete variable domain (other parts from reference TRBV7-9 and TRBJ2-7): DTGVSQNPRHKITKRGQNVTFRCDPISEHNRLYWYRQTLGQGPEFLTYFQNEAQLEKSRLLSDRFSAERPKGSFSTLEIQRTEQGDSAMYLCASRDGLTYEQYFGPGTRLTVT.

The chain uses TRBV2 and TRBJ1-2, with 10 bases identical to TRBD1. Germline trimming cut 4 bases from V and 6 bases from J; bases unmatched to any gene: 5. The CDR3 runs 14 residues. The germline V gene has CDR1 SNHLY and CDR2 FYNNEI. CDR3 DNA sequence: TGTGCCAGCAGTGCCGGACAGGGGGTCAATGGCTACACCTTC. As protein: CASSAGQGVNGYTF.

The chain uses TRBV7-2 and TRBJ2-1; 11 nucleotides match TRBD2. The CDR3 totals 16 residues. Per the germline V gene, CDR1 is SGHTA and CDR2 is FQGNSA. After removal of 1 base from V and 4 bases from J, the junction contained 3 bases not matched to a gene. This CDR3 reads CASSLDLAGGYNEQFF. The CDR3 DNA is TGTGCCAGCAGCTTAGACTTAGCGGGGGGGTACAATGAGCAGTTCTTC.

The chain carries TRBV5-1 and TRBJ1-6; D perhaps matches TRBD1 (6 bases). There are 19 residues in the CDR3. The germline V gene encodes CDR1 SGHRS and CDR2 YFSETQ. The germline V and J ends were trimmed by 5 bases and 4 bases, with 25 bases remaining between them. The CDR3 DNA follows: TGCGCCAGCAGTTTTCAAACCGGGACAAGGGGAAGTTATAATTCACCCCTCCACTTT. Translated, it gives CASSFQTGTRGSYNSPLHF.

The chain is built from TRBV6-1 and TRBJ2-7; TRBD2 matches at 9 bases. Trimming removed 10 bases from V and 0 bases from J; junction bases left unmatched: 7. Germline CDR1 is MNHNS and CDR2 is SASEGT. CDR3 length equals 14 residues. CDR3 bases: TGTGCCACCCGAGGGACTAGCTACTCCTACGAGCAGTACTTC. It specifies CATRGTSYSYEQYF.

The chain recombines TRBV30 with TRBJ2-1; 13 positions agree with TRBD2. Germline values: CDR1 GTSNPN, CDR2 SVGIG (reference sequence). This CDR3 spans 14 amino acids. This chain's CDR3 is CNGGTSGAYNEQFF. In DNA, the CDR3 is TGTAATGGGGGGACTAGCGGGGCGTACAATGAGCAGTTCTTC.

This clone was seen more than once but under ten times. The rearrangement joins TRBV11-2 to TRBJ2-5; D perhaps matches TRBD2 (5 bases). Germline CDR1 SGHAT, CDR2 FQNNGV. V was shortened by 0 bases and J by 5 bases, with 13 bases between the two germline ends. The CDR3 has 15 residues. In nucleotides, the CDR3 is TGTGCCAGCAGCTTAGATCAAGTTGGCGGGGAGACCCAGTACTTC. The encoded protein is CASSLDQVGGETQYF.

This clone has more than one count but fewer than ten. The rearrangement links TRBV13 to TRBJ2-7; 9 bases match TRBD2. The CDR3 runs to 13 residues. The ends lost 5 bases at V and 6 bases at J; junction bases unmatched: 5. The germline CDR1 and CDR2 sequences are PRHDT and FYEKMQ (reference sequence). The CDR3 sequence is CASSSSGGREQYF. DNA of the CDR3: TGTGCCAGCAGCAGTAGCGGGGGCCGCGAGCAGTACTTC. Using reference TRBV13 and TRBJ2-7 for the parts outside the CDR3, the full variable domain is AAGVIQSPRHLIKEKRETATLKCYPIPRHDTVYWYQQGPGQDPQFLISFYEKMQSDKGSIPDRFSAQQFSDYHSELNMSSLELGDSALYFCASSSSGGREQYFGPGTRLTVT.

The chain couples TRBV9 to TRBJ2-3; 9 nucleotides agree with TRBD2. Per germline, CDR1 SGDLS and CDR2 YYNGEE. The CDR3 spans 18 residues. Losses at the gene ends were 1 base for V and 0 bases for J; bases not matched to a gene: 9. The CDR3 coding sequence is TGTGCCAGCAGCGTATCGGGTAGCGGGGGCCTTAGCACAGATACGCAGTATTTT. Protein product: CASSVSGSGGLSTDTQYF.

This clone was recorded once. This rearrangement joins TRBV11-2 to TRBJ1-1; D is perhaps TRBD1 (5 bases). V was pared by 1 base and J by 4 bases, with 10 bases between. The CDR3 length is 14 residues. Per germline, CDR1 SGHAT and CDR2 FQNNGV. DNA for the CDR3: TGTGCCAGCAGCTTAGGTCAGGGAGGCACTGAAGCTTTCTTT. Its protein is CASSLGQGGTEAFF.

The chain uses TRBV30 and TRBJ1-4, with D hard to call. Trimming cost V 2 bases and J 2 bases, with 15 bases left between them. This CDR3 has 16 residues. The germline gives CDR1 GTSNPN, CDR2 SVGIG (reference sequence). Here the CDR3 reads CAWSPLGPRTNEKLFF. In DNA form, the CDR3 reads TGTGCCTGGAGTCCACTAGGCCCTAGGACTAATGAAAAACTGTTTTTT.

CDR3 sequence reads: CASSSGQANTEAFF. For the CDR3, the DNA is TGTGCCAGCAGCTCGGGACAGGCGAACACTGAAGCTTTCTTT. V gene TRBV7-3 combines with J gene TRBJ1-1; TRBD1 agrees at 8 bases. Looked up from germline, CDR1 is SGHTA and CDR2 is FQGTGA. J gave up 1 base and V 4 bases, and 2 bases lay outside the gene matches. CDR3 length equals 14 residues.

The genes are TRBV19 and TRBJ2-2; possibly TRBD2 for D (5 bases). V lost 5 bases, J lost 6 bases, and 19 bases lay in between. From germline, CDR1 is LNHDA and CDR2 SQIVND (reference sequence). This CDR3 has 16 amino acids. CDR3 sequence reads: CASSPRLTRVSGELFF. CDR3 sequence (DNA): TGTGCCAGTAGTCCCCGACTTACTAGGGTTTCCGGGGAGCTGTTTTTT.

This clone was found a few times. In DNA form, the CDR3 reads TGTGCCAGCAGATCGCTCCAGGTTTCCACCGGGGAGCTGTTTTTT. Amino acids: CASRSLQVSTGELFF. The rearrangement links TRBV27 to TRBJ2-2; D remains unclear. V lost 6 bases and J lost 4, with 15 bases in between. This CDR3 is built from 15 residues. Germline-derived CDR1 and CDR2 are MNHEY and SMNVEV (reference sequence).

The rearrangement uses TRBV28 and TRBJ2-3, with 7 positions matching TRBD1. This CDR3 is built from 16 residues. The V gene end was trimmed by 6 bases and the J gene end by 4 bases; junction bases not matched to a gene: 13. Germline CDR1 MDHEN, CDR2 SYDVKM. CDR3 sequence (DNA): TGTGCCAGCAGCCCAGAAGACAGGGACGAAGCAGATACGCAGTATTTT. Amino acid sequence: CASSPEDRDEADTQYF.

The J gene is TRBJ2-1, the V gene TRBV30; 8 nucleotides line up with TRBD2. The CDR3 covers 15 residues. With 0 bases clipped from V and 4 bases from J, the junction kept 5 bases outside the gene matches. Germline CDR1 reads GTSNPN; CDR2 reads SVGIG (reference sequence). The CDR3 is CAWSVGSGVYNEQFF. DNA for the CDR3: TGTGCCTGGAGTGTAGGTAGCGGGGTATACAATGAGCAGTTCTTC. The full variable domain, completed using reference TRBV30 and TRBJ2-1, is SQTIHQWPATLVQPVGSPLSLECTVEGTSNPNLYWYRQAAGRGLQLLFYSVGIGQISSEVPQNLSASRPQDRQFILSSKKLLLSDSGFYLCAWSVGSGVYNEQFFGPGTRLTVL.

This clone occurred a few times. V and J are TRBV7-9 and TRBJ2-3, with D possibly TRBD2 on 6 matching bases. Trimming removed 7 bases at V and 1 base at J, with 15 bases between. The germline V gene encodes CDR1 SEHNR and CDR2 FQNEAQ (reference sequence). The CDR3 extends over 15 amino acids. The chain's CDR3 is CASNHRDSGTDTQYF. The CDR3 DNA reads TGTGCCAGCAACCACCGGGACTCCGGCACAGATACGCAGTATTTT. Variable domain in full (rest from reference TRBV7-9 and TRBJ2-3): DTGVSQNPRHKITKRGQNVTFRCDPISEHNRLYWYRQTLGQGPEFLTYFQNEAQLEKSRLLSDRFSAERPKGSFSTLEIQRTEQGDSAMYLCASNHRDSGTDTQYFGPGTRLTVL.